Each of the 3 T cell receptor beta chains below was sequenced from the same sample in a study of cytomegalovirus exposure and HLA in healthy donors. With 60 Vbeta and 13 Jbeta primers, the PCR was carried out. Repertoires were generated with immunoSEQ multiplex PCR, while TCRdb's copy carries only in-frame clones and drops some. The repertoire holds 95,000 to 110,000 clones, over 60% seen once, with approximately 4.2% in the top ten. The specimen was PBMCs. The receptors were gathered from a male donor in good health and CMV-seronegative.

The rearrangement joins TRBV19 to TRBJ1-1, with D unresolved. Germline values: CDR1 LNHDA, CDR2 SQIVND (reference sequence). The CDR3 is made up of 12 amino acids. The germline V and J ends were trimmed by 7 bases and 5 bases, with 11 bases remaining between them. The DNA for the CDR3 is TGTGCCAGTATTCGCGGTTTTACTGAAGCTTTCTTT. This encodes CASIRGFTEAFF.

J is TRBJ2-3 and V is TRBV28; 9 positions match TRBD2. V was clipped by 5 bases and J by 6 bases; unmatched bases: 9. CDR3 length equals 15 residues. Germline assignment: CDR1 MDHEN and CDR2 SYDVKM. In nucleotides, the CDR3 is TGTGCCAGCAGTCGCCTTAGTAGCGGGAGTGATACGCAGTATTTT. Amino acid sequence: CASSRLSSGSDTQYF.

This clone was seen only a few times. The chain joins TRBV6-1 to TRBJ1-4, with 9 bases matching TRBD1. Losses at the gene ends were 5 bases for V and 3 bases for J; bases not matched to a gene: 1. The length of the CDR3 is 14 residues. Per germline, CDR1 MNHNS and CDR2 SASEGT. CDR3 in amino acids: CASSWTGANEKLFF. CDR3 bases: TGTGCCAGCAGTTGGACAGGGGCTAATGAAAAACTGTTTTTT.